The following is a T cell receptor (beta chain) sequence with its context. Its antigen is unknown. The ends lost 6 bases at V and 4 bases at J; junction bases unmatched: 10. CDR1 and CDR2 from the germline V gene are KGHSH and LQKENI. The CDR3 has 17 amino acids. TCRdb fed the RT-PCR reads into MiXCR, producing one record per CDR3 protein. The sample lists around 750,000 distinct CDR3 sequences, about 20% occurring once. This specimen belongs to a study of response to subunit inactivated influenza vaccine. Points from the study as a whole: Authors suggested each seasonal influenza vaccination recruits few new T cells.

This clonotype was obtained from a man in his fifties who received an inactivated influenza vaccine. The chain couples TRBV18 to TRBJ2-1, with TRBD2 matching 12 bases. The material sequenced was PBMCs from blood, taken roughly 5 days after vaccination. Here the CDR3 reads CASSPILTSGSYNEQFF. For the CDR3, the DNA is TGTGCCAGCTCGCCAATCTTGACTAGCGGGAGTTACAATGAGCAGTTCTTC.